The source of this T cell receptor beta chain is a study of T cells in Graves' hyperthyroidism and ophthalmopathy. Any patient presenting with uncontrolled infection, other autoimmune disease, pregnancy or lactation was left out. The study based diagnoses on clinical symptoms, serum thyroxine and TRAb, thyroid ultrasound and orbital computed tomography. Worth noting for this clonotype: Its antigen is not known.

Germline values: CDR1 SNHLY, CDR2 FYNNEI. J gave up 5 bases and V 6 bases, and 5 bases lay outside the gene matches. CDR3 length: 14 amino acids. What was amplified from RNA transcripts were TCR beta CDR3 regions. First-round RT-PCR of the TCR CDR3 relied on the HTBI primer set. Via MiXCR, TCRdb re-called the multiplex PCR reads, giving one row per CDR3 protein. The table records about 640,000 distinct CDR3 sequences, around 21% of them present only once. Notes on the study in general: A model of 13 V-J pairs discriminated ophthalmopathy from stable hyperthyroidism.

V is TRBV2 and J is TRBJ1-4, with 8 bases matching TRBD1. This TCR derives from a man younger than 45 with Graves' ophthalmopathy. The sequencing sample was made of blood. The CDR3 loop is CASRAGTGNEKLFF. CDR3 bases: TGTGCCAGCAGGGCCGGGACAGGAAATGAAAAACTGTTTTTT.